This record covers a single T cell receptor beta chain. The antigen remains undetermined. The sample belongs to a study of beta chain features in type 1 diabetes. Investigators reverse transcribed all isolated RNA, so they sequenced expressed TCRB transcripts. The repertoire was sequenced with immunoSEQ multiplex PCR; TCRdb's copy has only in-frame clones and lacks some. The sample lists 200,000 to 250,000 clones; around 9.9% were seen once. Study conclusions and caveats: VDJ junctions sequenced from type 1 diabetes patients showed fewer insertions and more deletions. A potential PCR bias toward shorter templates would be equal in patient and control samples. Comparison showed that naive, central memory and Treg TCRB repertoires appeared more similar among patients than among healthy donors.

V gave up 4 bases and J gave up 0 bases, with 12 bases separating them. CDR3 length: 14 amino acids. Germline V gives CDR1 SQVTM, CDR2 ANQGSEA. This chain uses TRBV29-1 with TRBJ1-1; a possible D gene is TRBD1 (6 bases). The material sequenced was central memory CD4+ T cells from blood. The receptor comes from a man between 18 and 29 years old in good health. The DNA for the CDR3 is TGCAGCGTTGTAAGACAGGCGATGAACACTGAAGCTTTCTTT. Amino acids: CSVVRQAMNTEAFF. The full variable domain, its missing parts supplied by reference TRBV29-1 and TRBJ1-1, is SAVISQKPSRDICQRGTSLTIQCQVDSQVTMMFWYRQQPGQSLTLIATANQGSEATYESGFVIDKFPISRPNLTFSTLTVSNMSPEDSSIYLCSVVRQAMNTEAFFGQGTRLTVV.